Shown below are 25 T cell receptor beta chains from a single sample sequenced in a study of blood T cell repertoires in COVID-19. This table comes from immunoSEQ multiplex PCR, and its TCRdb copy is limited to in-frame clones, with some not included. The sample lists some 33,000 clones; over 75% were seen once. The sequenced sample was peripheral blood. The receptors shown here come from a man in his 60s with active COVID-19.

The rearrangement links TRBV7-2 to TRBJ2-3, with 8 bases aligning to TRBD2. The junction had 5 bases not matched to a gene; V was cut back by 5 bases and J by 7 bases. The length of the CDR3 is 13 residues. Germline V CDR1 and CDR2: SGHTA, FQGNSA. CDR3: CASSLEREYTQYF. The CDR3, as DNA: TGTGCCAGCAGCCTGGAGCGGGAGTATACGCAGTATTTT.

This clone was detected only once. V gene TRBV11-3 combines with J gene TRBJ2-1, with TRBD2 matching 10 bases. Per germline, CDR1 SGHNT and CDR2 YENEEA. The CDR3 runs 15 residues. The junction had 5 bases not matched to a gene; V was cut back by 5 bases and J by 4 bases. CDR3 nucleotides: TGTGCCAGCAGCCCGAAGCGGGGGGGATACAATGAGCAGTTCTTC. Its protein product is CASSPKRGGYNEQFF. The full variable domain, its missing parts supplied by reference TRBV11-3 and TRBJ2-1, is EAGVVQSPRYKIIEKKQPVAFWCNPISGHNTLYWYLQNLGQGPELLIRYENEEAVDDSQLPKDRFSAERLKGVDSTLKIQPAELGDSAVYLCASSPKRGGYNEQFFGPGTRLTVL.

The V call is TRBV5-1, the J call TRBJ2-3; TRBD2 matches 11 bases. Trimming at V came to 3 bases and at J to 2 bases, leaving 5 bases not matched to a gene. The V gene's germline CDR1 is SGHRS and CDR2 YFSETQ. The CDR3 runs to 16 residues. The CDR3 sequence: CASSSLTSGNTDTQYF. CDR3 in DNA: TGCGCCAGCAGCTCGTTGACTAGCGGGAACACAGATACGCAGTATTTT.

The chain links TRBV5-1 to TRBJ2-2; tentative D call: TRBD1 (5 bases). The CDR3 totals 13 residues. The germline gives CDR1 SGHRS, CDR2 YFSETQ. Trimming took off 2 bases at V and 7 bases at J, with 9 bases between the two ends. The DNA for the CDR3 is TGCGCCAGCAGCTTACAGGAGTACGGGGAGCTGTTTTTT. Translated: CASSLQEYGELFF.

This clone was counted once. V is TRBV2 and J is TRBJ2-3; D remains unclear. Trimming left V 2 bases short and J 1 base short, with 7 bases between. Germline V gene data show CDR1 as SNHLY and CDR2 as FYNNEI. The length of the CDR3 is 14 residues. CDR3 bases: TGTGCCAGCAGTGAACCCAGCGGCACAGATACGCAGTATTTT. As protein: CASSEPSGTDTQYF.

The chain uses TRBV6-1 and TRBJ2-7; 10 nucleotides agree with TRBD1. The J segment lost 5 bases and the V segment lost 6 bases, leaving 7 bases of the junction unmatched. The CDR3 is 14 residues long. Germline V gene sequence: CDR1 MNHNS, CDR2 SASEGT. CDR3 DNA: TGTGCCAGCAGGACAGGGGGCCCAGCCCACGAGCAGTACTTC. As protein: CASRTGGPAHEQYF.

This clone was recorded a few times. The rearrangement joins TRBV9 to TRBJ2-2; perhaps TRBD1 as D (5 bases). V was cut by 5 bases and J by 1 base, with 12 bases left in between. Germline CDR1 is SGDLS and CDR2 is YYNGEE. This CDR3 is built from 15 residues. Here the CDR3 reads CASSTGILNTGELFF. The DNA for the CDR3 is TGTGCCAGCAGTACAGGCATCCTGAACACCGGGGAGCTGTTTTTT.

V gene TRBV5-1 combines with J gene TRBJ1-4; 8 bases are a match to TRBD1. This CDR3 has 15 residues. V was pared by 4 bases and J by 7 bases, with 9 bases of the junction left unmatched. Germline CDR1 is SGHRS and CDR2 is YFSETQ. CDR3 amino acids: CASSPQTGDSEKLFF. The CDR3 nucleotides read TGCGCCAGCAGCCCGCAGACAGGGGACAGTGAAAAACTGTTTTTT.

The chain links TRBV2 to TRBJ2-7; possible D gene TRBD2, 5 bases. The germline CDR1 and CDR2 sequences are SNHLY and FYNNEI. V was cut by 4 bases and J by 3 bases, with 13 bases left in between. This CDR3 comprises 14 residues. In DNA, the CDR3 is TGTGCCAGCAGTGGCGGGCCCCACATCTACGAGCAGTACTTC. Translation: CASSGGPHIYEQYF.

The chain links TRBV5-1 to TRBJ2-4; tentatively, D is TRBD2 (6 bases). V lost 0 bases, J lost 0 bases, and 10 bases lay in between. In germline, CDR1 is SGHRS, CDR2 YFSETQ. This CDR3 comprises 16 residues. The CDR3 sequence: CASSLGDLLAKNIQYF. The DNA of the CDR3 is TGCGCCAGCAGCTTGGGGGACTTATTAGCCAAAAACATTCAGTACTTC.

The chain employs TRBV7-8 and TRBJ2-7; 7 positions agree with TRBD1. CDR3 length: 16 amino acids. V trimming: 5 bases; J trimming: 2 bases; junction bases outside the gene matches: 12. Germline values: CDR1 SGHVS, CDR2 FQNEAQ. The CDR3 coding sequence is TGTGCCAGCAGCCAGCCCTGGGACAGATCTACCTACGAGCAGTACTTC. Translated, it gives CASSQPWDRSTYEQYF.

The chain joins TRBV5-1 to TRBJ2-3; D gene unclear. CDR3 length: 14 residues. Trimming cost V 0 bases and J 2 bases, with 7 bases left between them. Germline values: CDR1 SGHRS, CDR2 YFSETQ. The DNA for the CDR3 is TGCGCCAGCAGCTTGGGAGAAGTCACAGATACGCAGTATTTT. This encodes CASSLGEVTDTQYF.

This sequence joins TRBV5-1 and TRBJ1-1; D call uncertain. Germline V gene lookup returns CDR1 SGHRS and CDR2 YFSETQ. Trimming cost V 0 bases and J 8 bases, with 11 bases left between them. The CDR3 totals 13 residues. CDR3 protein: CASSLVPGTEAFF. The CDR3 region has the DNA TGCGCCAGCAGCTTGGTTCCGGGAACCGAAGCTTTCTTT.

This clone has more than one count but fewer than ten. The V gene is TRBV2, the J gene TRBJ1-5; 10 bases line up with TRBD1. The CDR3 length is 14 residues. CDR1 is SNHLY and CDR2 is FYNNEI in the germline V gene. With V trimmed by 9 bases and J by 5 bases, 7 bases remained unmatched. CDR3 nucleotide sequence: TGTGCCAGTAAAACGGGGACAGGGGATCAGCCCCAGCATTTT. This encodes CASKTGTGDQPQHF. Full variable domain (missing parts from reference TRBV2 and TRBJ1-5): EPEVTQTPSHQVTQMGQEVILRCVPISNHLYFYWYRQILGQKVEFLVSFYNNEISEKSEIFDDQFSVERPDGSNFTLKIRSTKLEDSAMYFCASKTGTGDQPQHFGDGTRLSIL.

In DNA, the CDR3 is TGTGCCACCAGTGATTTGAGCGGGAGCTCCTACAATGAGCAGTTCTTC. It encodes CATSDLSGSSYNEQFF. This chain uses TRBV24-1 with TRBJ2-1; 8 positions agree with TRBD2. The CDR3 runs 16 residues. J gave up 0 bases and V 0 bases, and 0 bases lay outside the gene matches. From germline, CDR1 is KGHDR and CDR2 SFDVKD.

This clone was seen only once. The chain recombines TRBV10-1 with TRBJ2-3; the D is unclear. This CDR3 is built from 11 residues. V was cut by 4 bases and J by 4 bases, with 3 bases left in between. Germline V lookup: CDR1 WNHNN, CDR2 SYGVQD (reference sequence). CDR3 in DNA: TGCGCCAGCAGTGCGTCAGATACGCAGTATTTT. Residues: CASSASDTQYF.

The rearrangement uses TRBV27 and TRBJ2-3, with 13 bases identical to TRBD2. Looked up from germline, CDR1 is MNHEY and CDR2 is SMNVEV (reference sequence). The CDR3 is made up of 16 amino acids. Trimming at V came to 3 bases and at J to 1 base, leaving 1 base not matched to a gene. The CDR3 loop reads CASSLGLAGRTDTQYF. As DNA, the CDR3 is TGTGCCAGCAGTTTGGGACTAGCGGGACGCACAGATACGCAGTATTTT.

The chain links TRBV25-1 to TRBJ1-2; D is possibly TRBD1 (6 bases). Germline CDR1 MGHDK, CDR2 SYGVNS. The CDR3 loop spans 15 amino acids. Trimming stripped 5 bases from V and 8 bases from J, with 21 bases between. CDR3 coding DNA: TGTGCCAGCAGTCCATCCGGGGGGGCAGGGACGGGCTACACCTTC. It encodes CASSPSGGAGTGYTF.

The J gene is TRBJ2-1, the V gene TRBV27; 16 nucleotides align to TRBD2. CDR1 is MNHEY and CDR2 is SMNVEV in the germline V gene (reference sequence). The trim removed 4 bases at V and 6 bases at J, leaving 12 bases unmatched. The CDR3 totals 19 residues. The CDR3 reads CASSSGLAGGRTRGNEQFF. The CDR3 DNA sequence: TGTGCCAGCAGTTCGGGACTAGCGGGGGGGAGAACCCGGGGCAATGAGCAGTTCTTC.

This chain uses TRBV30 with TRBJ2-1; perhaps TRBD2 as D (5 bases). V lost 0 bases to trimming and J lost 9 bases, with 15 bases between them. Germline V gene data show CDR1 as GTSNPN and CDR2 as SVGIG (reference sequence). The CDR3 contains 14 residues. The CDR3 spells CAWSVRASFTEQFF. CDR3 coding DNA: TGTGCCTGGAGTGTAAGGGCTAGCTTTACTGAGCAGTTCTTC.

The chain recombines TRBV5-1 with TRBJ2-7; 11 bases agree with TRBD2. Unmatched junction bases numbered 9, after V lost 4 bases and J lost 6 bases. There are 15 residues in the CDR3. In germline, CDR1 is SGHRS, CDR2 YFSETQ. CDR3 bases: TGCGCCAGCAGCCAAACTAGCGGGAGCTCTGGCGAGCAGTACTTC. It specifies CASSQTSGSSGEQYF.

The CDR3 sequence: CASSPRSPNTGELFF. CDR3 DNA sequence: TGTGCCAGCAGTCCCAGGTCCCCGAACACCGGGGAGCTGTTTTTT. The J gene is TRBJ2-2, the V gene TRBV6-5; D gene unclear. This CDR3 spans 15 amino acids. Trimming took 5 bases from V and 0 from J, leaving 10 bases between them. From germline, CDR1 is MNHEY and CDR2 SVGAGI.

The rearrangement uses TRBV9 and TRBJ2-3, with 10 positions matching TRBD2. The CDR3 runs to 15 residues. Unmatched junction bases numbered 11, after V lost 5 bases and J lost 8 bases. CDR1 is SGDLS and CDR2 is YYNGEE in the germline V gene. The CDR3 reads CASSSDPGTSVTQYF. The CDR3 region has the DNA TGTGCCAGCAGTTCAGATCCCGGGACTAGCGTTACGCAGTATTTT.

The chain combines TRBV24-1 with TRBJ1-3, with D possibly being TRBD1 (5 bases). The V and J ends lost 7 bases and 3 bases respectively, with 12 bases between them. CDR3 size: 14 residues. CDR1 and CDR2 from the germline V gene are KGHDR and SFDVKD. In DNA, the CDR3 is TGTGCCACCAGCCGGGGGAACGGTGGAAACACCATATATTTT. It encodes CATSRGNGGNTIYF.

CDR3 DNA sequence: TGTGCCATCAGTGAGGGACAGGGAGAAAAACTGTTTTTT. Its protein product is CAISEGQGEKLFF. The chain joins TRBV10-3 to TRBJ1-4; 8 bases agree with TRBD1. V was clipped by 2 bases and J by 8 bases; unmatched bases: 1. The germline V gene has CDR1 ENHRY and CDR2 SYGVKD. The CDR3 sequence is 13 residues long.